This T cell receptor beta chain was profiled in a study of response to subunit inactivated influenza vaccine. Study observations and caveats: It was suggested by the authors that few new T cells are recruited by each seasonal influenza vaccination.

Many counts were recorded for this clonotype. Its cognate antigen is unknown. A single record per CDR3 protein comes from TCRdb applying MiXCR to the RT-PCR reads. Here the sample spans approximately 300,000 distinct CDR3 sequences, about 20% being singletons. The clonotype originates from a man in his fifties or sixties who received an inactivated influenza vaccine. Material: PBMCs from blood, obtained approximately 20 months after vaccination.

The CDR3 coding sequence is TGTGCCAGCAGCCAAACGGGGACAGGGGCCTATGGCTACACCTTC. Translation gives CASSQTGTGAYGYTF. The genes are TRBV7-2 and TRBJ1-2; 10 bases map to TRBD1. V shed 5 bases and J 4 bases; nucleotides not matched to a gene: 7. Germline-derived CDR1 and CDR2 are SGHTA and FQGNSA. The CDR3 runs 15 residues.